This TCR beta chain was documented in a study of response to subunit inactivated influenza vaccine. Germline CDR1 reads SGHRS; CDR2 reads YFSETQ. The CDR3 extends over 16 amino acids. V lost 0 bases, J lost 2 bases, and 14 bases lay in between. TCRdb re-derived calls from the RT-PCR reads in MiXCR, one entry per CDR3 protein. The top ten clones hold under 10% of a sample with 200,000 to 250,000 distinct CDR3 sequences, approximately 12% of them seen once. The receptor's source is a middle-aged man who received an inactivated influenza vaccine. Source: non-naive T cells sorted from PBMCs, taken approximately 15 days before vaccination. The J gene is TRBJ2-5, the V gene TRBV5-1; no firm D call. The CDR3 sequence is CASSLGFSAAQETQYF. DNA for the CDR3: TGCGCCAGCAGCTTGGGATTCAGTGCAGCACAAGAGACCCAGTACTTC.